This TCR beta chain derives from a study of cytomegalovirus exposure and HLA in healthy donors. Study summary: Within the Caucasian-associated ancestry cluster were around 81% of the roughly 430 genotyped donors.

Points on this clone: Antigen: not known.

CDR1 and CDR2 (germline): SGHRS, YFSETQ. The CDR3 consists of 13 residues. Trimming pared 0 bases from V and 4 bases from J, leaving 7 bases between. Broader study findings: Only CMV serostatus was available as immune exposure information.

PCR amplification relied on 60 Vbeta primers (plus 13 Jbeta primers). Data came from immunoSEQ multiplex PCR; TCRdb stores just in-frame clones and leaves some out. This table holds over 100,000 clones, around 80% found once. Nominally healthy donors were sampled, though unrecorded immune exposures were likely. The specimen was PBMCs. This chain connects TRBV5-1 to TRBJ2-5; D ambiguous. The TCR originated in a woman in her forties in good health and CMV-seronegative. The CDR3 loop reads CASSLGSGETQYF. The CDR3 nucleotides read TGCGCCAGCAGCTTGGGGTCGGGAGAGACCCAGTACTTC.